This TCR beta chain originates from a study of blood T cell repertoires in COVID-19. Profiling relied on immunoSEQ multiplex PCR, and the TCRdb table lists in-frame clones only, not all of them. Seen here are a few hundred thousand clones, roughly 84% observed once, and the top ten hold 15% to 19%. V lost 1 base and J lost 6, with 10 bases in between. The CDR3 is 13 amino acids. Germline V gene sequence: CDR1 LGHNA, CDR2 YNFKEQ. The source material was peripheral blood. The sequence derives from a person aged 70 to 85 with COVID-19, enrolled during active disease. The J gene is TRBJ2-7, the V gene TRBV4-2; a possible D gene is TRBD1 (5 bases). The CDR3 nucleotides read TGTGCCAGCAGCCAAGTTGCAGGGCTCGAGCAGTACTTC. Its protein is CASSQVAGLEQYF.